Each of the 18 T cell receptor beta chains below was sequenced from the same sample in a study of CD8 T cells in Susac syndrome. Reverse transcription of about 0.5 to 1 ug RNA used random hexamers. TCRdb analysed the immunoSEQ multiplex PCR reads with MiXCR anew, one entry per CDR3 protein. This table has about 300,000 distinct CDR3 sequences, about 90% appearing once. The sample comprised CD4+ T cells from PBMCs. These receptor sequences come from a human donor with multiple sclerosis.

The rearrangement joins TRBV6-2 or TRBV6-3 to TRBJ1-1, with a possible D match to TRBD1 (5 bases). V was shortened by 6 bases and J by 4 bases, with 12 bases between the two germline ends. The CDR3 length is 13 residues. CDR1 MNHEY and CDR2 SVGEGT come from the germline V gene. The CDR3 spells CASSRWGLTEAFF. The CDR3 nucleotides are TGTGCCAGCAGCCGATGGGGACTCACTGAAGCTTTCTTT.

This chain joins TRBV12-3 or TRBV12-4 and TRBJ2-2, with D uncertain. V dropped 5 bases and J dropped 2 bases, with 6 bases sitting between them. CDR3 length: 13 residues. The CDR3 protein is CASSLRNTGELFF. As DNA, the CDR3 is TGTGCCAGCAGTCTCAGAAACACCGGGGAGCTGTTTTTT.

This rearrangement joins TRBV19 to TRBJ2-6; 9 bases fit TRBD1. The germline CDR1 and CDR2 sequences are LNHDA and SQIVND (reference sequence). The ends lost 5 bases at V and 0 bases at J; junction bases unmatched: 8. The CDR3 runs 18 residues. CDR3 coding DNA: TGTGCCAGTAGTCTCCCCGGACAGGGGTTCTCTGGGGCCAACGTCCTGACTTTC. As protein: CASSLPGQGFSGANVLTF.

The chain has TRBV12-3 or TRBV12-4 and TRBJ2-7; 12 positions match TRBD2. V lost 1 base and J lost 5; bases outside the gene matches: 21. The CDR3 covers 21 residues. CDR3 sequence reads: CASSLVLRVSSGRAGGNEQYF. The DNA of the CDR3 is TGTGCCAGCAGTTTAGTATTAAGAGTGTCTAGCGGGAGGGCCGGTGGCAACGAGCAGTACTTC.

The V gene is TRBV19, the J gene TRBJ2-1; D gene unclear. The CDR3 extends over 16 amino acids. Germline CDR1 reads LNHDA; CDR2 reads SQIVND (reference sequence). Trimming took off 3 bases at V and 3 bases at J, with 15 bases between the two ends. CDR3: CASSISPGQIYNEQFF. CDR3 DNA sequence: TGTGCCAGTAGTATCTCGCCAGGCCAGATCTACAATGAGCAGTTCTTC.

The chain joins TRBV29-1 to TRBJ1-1; 9 nucleotides agree with TRBD1. V lost 7 bases, J lost 9 bases, and 9 bases stayed unmatched. This CDR3 is built from 12 residues. Germline loops: CDR1 SQVTM, CDR2 ANQGSEA. The DNA for the CDR3 is TGCAGCGCCAGACGGACAGGGGACCAAGCTTTCTTT. Its translation: CSARRTGDQAFF. The complete variable domain, with remaining parts taken from reference TRBV29-1 and TRBJ1-1, reads SAVISQKPSRDICQRGTSLTIQCQVDSQVTMMFWYRQQPGQSLTLIATANQGSEATYESGFVIDKFPISRPNLTFSTLTVSNMSPEDSSIYLCSARRTGDQAFFGQGTRLTVV.

V gene TRBV19 combines with J gene TRBJ2-7; TRBD2 agrees at 7 bases. The CDR3 consists of 15 residues. Germline V CDR1 and CDR2: LNHDA, SQIVND (reference sequence). V was clipped by 6 bases and J by 0 bases; unmatched bases: 8. The CDR3 nucleotides read TGTGCCAGTAGCGACGGGGCTAGCGGCTCCTACGAGCAGTACTTC. Translating it yields CASSDGASGSYEQYF.

The chain employs TRBV20-1 and TRBJ2-3; D is perhaps TRBD2 (7 bases). Deletions cut 3 bases from V and 0 bases from J, with 10 bases between. Germline loops: CDR1 DFQATT, CDR2 SNEGSKA (reference sequence). CDR3 length: 14 residues. CDR3 in DNA: TGCAGTGCTAGCGGGGGGCCAAGCACAGATACGCAGTATTTT. Its translation: CSASGGPSTDTQYF.

This chain uses TRBV29-1 with TRBJ2-7; D is perhaps TRBD2 (7 bases). The CDR3 runs 14 residues. Germline V gives CDR1 SQVTM, CDR2 ANQGSEA. V shed 6 bases and J shed 2 bases, with 17 bases lying between them. In DNA form, the CDR3 reads TGCAGCGTCGCCGAAACAGGGACTACCTACGAGCAGTACTTC. Translating it yields CSVAETGTTYEQYF.

This rearrangement joins TRBV7-2 to TRBJ2-1; D is possibly TRBD2 (6 bases). The CDR3 totals 17 residues. V lost 1 base, J lost 6 bases, and 19 bases lay in between. Germline V CDR1 and CDR2: SGHTA, FQGNSA. DNA for the CDR3: TGTGCCAGCAGCTTAGTGGTGGGAGGCTGGGGCGGCAATGAGCAGTTCTTC. Its protein is CASSLVVGGWGGNEQFF.

The chain couples TRBV7-9 to TRBJ2-3, with 9 positions matching TRBD2. V was clipped by 1 base and J by 6 bases; unmatched bases: 8. The germline gives CDR1 SEHNR, CDR2 FQNEAQ (reference sequence). The CDR3 sequence is 16 residues long. CDR3 amino acids: CASSLGAGGLLDTQYF. In DNA, the CDR3 is TGTGCCAGCAGCTTAGGAGCGGGAGGACTTTTGGATACGCAGTATTTT.

The V and J genes are TRBV20-1 and TRBJ1-5, with 8 bases aligning to TRBD1. The CDR3 contains 18 residues. With 0 bases clipped from V and 0 bases from J, the junction kept 10 bases outside the gene matches. CDR1 is DFQATT and CDR2 is SNEGSKA in the germline V gene (reference sequence). CDR3: CSAREWRQGLYSNQPQHF. The CDR3 DNA follows: TGCAGTGCTAGAGAATGGAGACAGGGGCTTTATAGCAATCAGCCCCAGCATTTT.

This sequence joins TRBV20-1 and TRBJ1-2, with D possibly TRBD1 on 6 matching bases. Trimming took off 1 base at V and 7 bases at J, with 13 bases between the two ends. Germline V gives CDR1 DFQATT, CDR2 SNEGSKA (reference sequence). CDR3 length: 13 residues. In DNA, the CDR3 is TGCAGTGCTAGAGGAGGGGCAGGGGCTGGCTACACCTTC. Translating it yields CSARGGAGAGYTF.

The rearrangement uses TRBV12-3 or TRBV12-4 and TRBJ2-1; unclear D gene. The V gene lost 5 bases and the J gene lost 2 bases, with 7 bases spanning the gap. This CDR3 has 13 residues. CDR3 coding DNA: TGTGCCAGCAGTCACGGGCCCTACAATGAGCAGTTCTTC. This encodes CASSHGPYNEQFF.

J is TRBJ2-7 and V is TRBV20-1, with 10 bases identical to TRBD1. The CDR3 runs 14 residues. Losses at the gene ends were 7 bases for V and 0 bases for J; bases not matched to a gene: 6. Germline values: CDR1 DFQATT, CDR2 SNEGSKA (reference sequence). In DNA, the CDR3 is TGCAGTGGACTGCGGGACAGGGGCTCCTACGAGCAGTACTTC. The encoded protein is CSGLRDRGSYEQYF.

The chain uses TRBV7-2 and TRBJ2-3; D is possibly TRBD2 (5 bases). The CDR3 runs to 16 residues. Germline CDR1 and CDR2: SGHTA and FQGNSA. Trimming pared 4 bases from V and 2 bases from J, leaving 16 bases between. DNA of the CDR3: TGTGCCAGCAGCTCCGGGGTTTTAGCGACCACAGATACGCAGTATTTT. Translating it yields CASSSGVLATTDTQYF.

The rearrangement joins TRBV5-4 to TRBJ2-1; 10 positions match TRBD2. This CDR3 is built from 15 residues. J lost 6 bases, V lost 2 bases, and 5 bases had no gene match. Germline V gene lookup returns CDR1 SGHNT and CDR2 YYREEE (reference sequence). CDR3 amino acids: CASSLAGGPGNEQFF. Here the CDR3 DNA reads TGTGCCAGCAGCTTAGCGGGAGGGCCCGGCAATGAGCAGTTCTTC.

V usage is TRBV7-2 and J usage is TRBJ1-1; D might be TRBD1 (6 bases). The CDR3 has 13 amino acids. Germline V gene data show CDR1 as SGHTA and CDR2 as FQGNSA. Deletions cut 7 bases from V and 2 bases from J, with 11 bases between. CDR3 amino acids: CASKDSPNTEAFF. Here the CDR3 DNA reads TGTGCCAGCAAGGACAGCCCCAACACTGAAGCTTTCTTT.